This TCR beta chain was identified during a study of T cell responses to AZD1222 COVID-19 vaccine. The repertoire was sequenced with immunoSEQ multiplex PCR; TCRdb's copy has only in-frame clones and lacks some. The sample has 100,000 to 150,000 clones, 88% seen once. The CDR3 loop spans 13 amino acids. V shed 7 bases and J shed 0 bases, with 7 bases lying between them. The sequence was obtained from an adult in good health. Source: peripheral blood, taken on day 0 of AZD1222 vaccination. V usage is TRBV12-3 or TRBV12-4 and J usage is TRBJ1-5; D unclear. CDR3 amino acids: CASTSGSNQPQHF. DNA for the CDR3: TGTGCCAGCACATCAGGTAGCAATCAGCCCCAGCATTTT.